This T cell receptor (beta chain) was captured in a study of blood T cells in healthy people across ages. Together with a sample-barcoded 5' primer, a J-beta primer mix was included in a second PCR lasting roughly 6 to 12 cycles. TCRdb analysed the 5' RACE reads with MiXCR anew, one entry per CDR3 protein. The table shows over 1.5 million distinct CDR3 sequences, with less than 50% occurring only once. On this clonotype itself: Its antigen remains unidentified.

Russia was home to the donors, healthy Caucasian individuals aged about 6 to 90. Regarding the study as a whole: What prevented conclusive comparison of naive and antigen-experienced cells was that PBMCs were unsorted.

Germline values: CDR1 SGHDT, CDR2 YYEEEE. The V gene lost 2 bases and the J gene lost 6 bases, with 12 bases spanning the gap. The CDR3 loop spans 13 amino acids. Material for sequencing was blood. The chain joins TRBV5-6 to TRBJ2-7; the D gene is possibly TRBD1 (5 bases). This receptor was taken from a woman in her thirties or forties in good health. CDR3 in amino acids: CASSFGRDREQYF. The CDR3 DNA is TGTGCCAGCAGCTTCGGCAGGGATCGCGAGCAGTACTTC.